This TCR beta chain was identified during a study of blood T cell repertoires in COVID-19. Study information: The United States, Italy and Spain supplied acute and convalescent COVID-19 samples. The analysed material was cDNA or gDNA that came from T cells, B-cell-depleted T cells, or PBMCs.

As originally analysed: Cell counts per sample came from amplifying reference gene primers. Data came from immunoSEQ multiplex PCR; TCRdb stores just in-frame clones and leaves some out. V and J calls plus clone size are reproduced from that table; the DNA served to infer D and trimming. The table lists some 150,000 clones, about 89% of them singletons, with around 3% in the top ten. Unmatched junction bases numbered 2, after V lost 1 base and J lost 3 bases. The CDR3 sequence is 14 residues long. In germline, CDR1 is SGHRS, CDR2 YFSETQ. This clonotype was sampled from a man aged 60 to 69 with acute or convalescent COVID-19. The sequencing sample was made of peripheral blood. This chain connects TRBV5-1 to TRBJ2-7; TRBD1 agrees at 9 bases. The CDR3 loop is CASSLTGGIYEQYF. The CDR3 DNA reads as TGCGCCAGCAGCTTGACAGGGGGCATCTACGAGCAGTACTTC.